The 13 T cell receptor beta chains given below trace back to one sample, sequenced in a study of beta chain features in type 1 diabetes. TCRB transcripts that were expressed got sequenced, as all of the isolated RNA had been reverse transcribed. Data came from immunoSEQ multiplex PCR; TCRdb stores just in-frame clones and leaves some out. The sample carries fewer than 400,000 clones, 6.5% to 10% recorded once. The sequenced sample was central memory CD4+ T cells from blood. All receptors come from a woman aged 18 to 35 in good health.

This clone was seen more than once but under ten times. The chain joins TRBV2 to TRBJ2-1; a weak D match, TRBD2 (6 bases). Trimming removed 4 bases from V and 6 bases from J, with 10 bases in between. The germline CDR1 and CDR2 sequences are SNHLY and FYNNEI. This CDR3 has 13 residues. CDR3 loop: CASSVTSRNEQFF. CDR3 nucleotide sequence: TGTGCCAGCAGTGTGACTAGTCGCAATGAGCAGTTCTTC.

This clone has just a few counts. The V call is TRBV7-9, the J call TRBJ2-3; D gene ambiguous. The CDR3 spans 13 residues. CDR1 and CDR2 (germline): SEHNR, FQNEAQ (reference sequence). The ends were cut back, 5 bases at V and 0 bases at J, with 6 bases in the middle. The CDR3 sequence: CASSADSTDTQYF. CDR3 bases: TGTGCCAGCAGCGCCGACAGCACAGATACGCAGTATTTT.

This clone was picked up a small number of times. The chain is built from TRBV11-2 and TRBJ2-4; D is ambiguous. The V end was cut by 5 bases, the J end by 0 bases, with 8 bases between. CDR3 length: 14 residues. Looked up from germline, CDR1 is SGHAT and CDR2 is FQNNGV. CDR3 region: CASSPVEAKNIQYF. The CDR3 nucleotides read TGTGCCAGCAGCCCCGTGGAAGCCAAAAACATTCAGTACTTC.

V and J are TRBV9 and TRBJ2-1; 10 bases agree with TRBD2. The trim removed 4 bases at V and 4 bases at J, leaving 2 bases unmatched. The CDR3 is 14 amino acids. Germline lookup yields CDR1 SGDLS and CDR2 YYNGEE. CDR3 protein: CASSTTSGYNEQFF. CDR3 nucleotides: TGTGCCAGCAGCACGACTAGCGGGTACAATGAGCAGTTCTTC.

J is TRBJ2-7 and V is TRBV15, with D perhaps matching TRBD1 or TRBD2 (6 bases each). Germline assignment: CDR1 LNHNV and CDR2 YYDKDF (reference sequence). The CDR3 has 14 residues. V lost 4 bases to trimming and J lost 3 bases, with 13 bases between them. The CDR3 bases are TGTGCCACCAGCAAGGCGGGACAAAACTACGAGCAGTACTTC. This encodes CATSKAGQNYEQYF.

The chain recombines TRBV5-4 with TRBJ2-1; 9 bases line up with TRBD2. Germline V gives CDR1 SGHNT, CDR2 YYREEE (reference sequence). With V trimmed by 4 bases and J by 6 bases, 11 bases remained unmatched. The CDR3 loop spans 16 amino acids. The CDR3 DNA sequence: TGTGCCAGCAGCCAAGTTAGTGCTAGCGGGGTCAATGAGCAGTTCTTC. Its protein is CASSQVSASGVNEQFF.

This clone came up a few times. The CDR3 region is CASSPTPGNQETQYF. The CDR3 region has the DNA TGCGCCAGCAGCCCCACCCCGGGAAACCAAGAGACCCAGTACTTC. The chain carries TRBV5-1 and TRBJ2-5, with D tentatively TRBD2 (5 bases). Germline V lookup: CDR1 SGHRS, CDR2 YFSETQ. The CDR3 extends over 15 amino acids. V was pared by 4 bases and J by 0 bases, with 13 bases between.

In its sample, this clone was seen many times. The chain uses TRBV7-9 and TRBJ1-5; 8 positions match TRBD1. V dropped 10 bases and J dropped 2; count of bases not matched to a gene: 7. CDR1 and CDR2 from the germline V gene are SEHNR and FQNEAQ (reference sequence). The CDR3 runs 14 residues. CDR3 nucleotides: TGTGCCACACAAGAGACAGGGGGCAATCAGCCCCAGCATTTT. The encoded protein is CATQETGGNQPQHF.

Notes on this clone: The junction shows a germline mismatch at one end, possibly a read error. This sample also contains other DNA sequences that code for the same CDR3. The chain couples TRBV7-7 to TRBJ2-3; 7 bases fit TRBD2. CDR3 size: 15 residues. Germline CDR1 SSHAT, CDR2 FNYEAQ (reference sequence). CDR3 nucleotide sequence: TGTGCTAGCAGCTTAGGGCTAGCGGGCACAGATACGCAGTATTTT. It specifies CASSLGLAGTDTQYF.

This clone was seen only a few times. CDR3 in DNA: TGTGCCAGCTCACTTAGTATCCAAGAGACCCAGTACTTC. Translating it yields CASSLSIQETQYF. This sequence joins TRBV18 and TRBJ2-5; unclear D gene. Germline assignment: CDR1 KGHSH and CDR2 LQKENI. The CDR3 is 13 amino acids. V gave up 4 bases and J gave up 1 base, with 7 bases separating them.

This clone was observed many times. The chain is built from TRBV2 and TRBJ1-1; D unclear. Per the germline V gene, CDR1 is SNHLY and CDR2 is FYNNEI. V dropped 4 bases and J dropped 2 bases, with 5 bases sitting between them. This CDR3 has 12 residues. CDR3 in amino acids: CASSVQNTEAFF. The CDR3 DNA reads as TGTGCCAGCAGTGTCCAAAACACTGAAGCTTTCTTT.

The gene calls are TRBV6-5 and TRBJ1-1, with D unclear. V was clipped by 1 base and J by 1 base, with 7 bases between them. Germline V gene lookup returns CDR1 MNHEY and CDR2 SVGAGI. The CDR3 loop spans 14 amino acids. CDR3 region: CASSYWSGNTEAFF. In DNA, the CDR3 is TGTGCCAGCAGTTACTGGTCAGGGAACACTGAAGCTTTCTTT.

There are many counts of this clone. The gene calls are TRBV9 and TRBJ2-1, with D tentatively TRBD2 (6 bases). The V and J ends lost 0 bases and 7 bases respectively, with 11 bases between them. Germline lookup yields CDR1 SGDLS and CDR2 YYNGEE. The CDR3 spans 14 residues. The CDR3 reads CASSVDGSGNEQFF. The CDR3 region has the DNA TGTGCCAGCAGCGTAGACGGGAGCGGGAATGAGCAGTTCTTC.